The next 5 T cell receptor beta chains were all read from a single sample in a study of vaccination effects on CD4 cells after COVID-19. Prior to sequencing, the ViraFEST assay stimulated PBMC with viral peptide pools, which expanded the antigen-specific CD4+ T cells. Isolating CD4+ T cells followed around nine days of culture. This individual contracted SARS-CoV-2 between March and December 2020, as verified by PCR. Profiled with immunoSEQ multiplex PCR; TCRdb holds only in-frame clones, not every one. The data show approximately 38,000 clones, around two thirds seen once. Their target antigens are unknown. The input for sequencing was CD4+ T cells from PBMCs cultured with a peptide pool, taken before COVID-19 vaccination. These receptors were taken from a human donor who had a prior SARS-CoV-2 infection.

This clone was detected only a few times. The chain carries TRBV5-1 and TRBJ1-6; 7 bases agree with TRBD1. Germline values: CDR1 SGHRS, CDR2 YFSETQ. V was clipped by 0 bases and J by 9 bases; unmatched bases: 3. The CDR3 loop spans 14 amino acids. The CDR3 region is CASSLEPGGSPLHF. CDR3 DNA: TGCGCCAGCAGCTTGGAGCCAGGGGGTTCACCCCTCCACTTT.

This clone appeared a few times. This chain uses TRBV5-4 with TRBJ2-5; D remains unclear. V gave up 3 bases and J gave up 5 bases, with 8 bases separating them. The V gene's germline CDR1 is SGHNT and CDR2 YYREEE (reference sequence). The CDR3 totals 12 residues. Here the CDR3 DNA reads TGTGCCAGCAGCTATTCGAGGGAGACCCAGTACTTC. This sequence encodes CASSYSRETQYF.

The chain is built from TRBV21-1 and TRBJ1-5. TRBV21-1 is a pseudogene. The CDR3 sequence is 14 residues long. For the CDR3, the DNA is TGTGCCAGCAGCAAATCATGGAGGCGTCAGCCCCAGCATTTT. It specifies CASSKSWRRQPQHF.

The chain employs TRBV19 and TRBJ1-2; the D gene is possibly TRBD1 (6 bases). The CDR3 has 15 residues. Germline loops: CDR1 LNHDA, CDR2 SQIVND (reference sequence). Between the trimmed V and J ends, which lost 4 bases and 4 bases, there was a span of 16 bases. The CDR3 spells CASSTKTGFGYGYTF. CDR3 coding DNA: TGTGCCAGTAGTACCAAAACAGGGTTTGGCTATGGCTACACCTTC. The whole variable domain, remainder taken from reference TRBV19 and TRBJ1-2, is DGGITQSPKYLFRKEGQNVTLSCEQNLNHDAMYWYRQDPGQGLRLIYYSQIVNDFQKGDIAEGYSVSREKKESFPLTVTSAQKNPTAFYLCASSTKTGFGYGYTFGSGTRLTVV.

This chain joins TRBV20-1 and TRBJ2-7, with a tentative D call TRBD2 (5 bases). Deletions cut 3 bases from V and 7 bases from J, with 13 bases between. CDR1 DFQATT and CDR2 SNEGSKA come from the germline V gene (reference sequence). The CDR3 has 12 residues. The CDR3 region has the DNA TGCAGTGCTAGTAGGTTGCCGGGGGAGCAGTACTTC. Its protein is CSASRLPGEQYF.